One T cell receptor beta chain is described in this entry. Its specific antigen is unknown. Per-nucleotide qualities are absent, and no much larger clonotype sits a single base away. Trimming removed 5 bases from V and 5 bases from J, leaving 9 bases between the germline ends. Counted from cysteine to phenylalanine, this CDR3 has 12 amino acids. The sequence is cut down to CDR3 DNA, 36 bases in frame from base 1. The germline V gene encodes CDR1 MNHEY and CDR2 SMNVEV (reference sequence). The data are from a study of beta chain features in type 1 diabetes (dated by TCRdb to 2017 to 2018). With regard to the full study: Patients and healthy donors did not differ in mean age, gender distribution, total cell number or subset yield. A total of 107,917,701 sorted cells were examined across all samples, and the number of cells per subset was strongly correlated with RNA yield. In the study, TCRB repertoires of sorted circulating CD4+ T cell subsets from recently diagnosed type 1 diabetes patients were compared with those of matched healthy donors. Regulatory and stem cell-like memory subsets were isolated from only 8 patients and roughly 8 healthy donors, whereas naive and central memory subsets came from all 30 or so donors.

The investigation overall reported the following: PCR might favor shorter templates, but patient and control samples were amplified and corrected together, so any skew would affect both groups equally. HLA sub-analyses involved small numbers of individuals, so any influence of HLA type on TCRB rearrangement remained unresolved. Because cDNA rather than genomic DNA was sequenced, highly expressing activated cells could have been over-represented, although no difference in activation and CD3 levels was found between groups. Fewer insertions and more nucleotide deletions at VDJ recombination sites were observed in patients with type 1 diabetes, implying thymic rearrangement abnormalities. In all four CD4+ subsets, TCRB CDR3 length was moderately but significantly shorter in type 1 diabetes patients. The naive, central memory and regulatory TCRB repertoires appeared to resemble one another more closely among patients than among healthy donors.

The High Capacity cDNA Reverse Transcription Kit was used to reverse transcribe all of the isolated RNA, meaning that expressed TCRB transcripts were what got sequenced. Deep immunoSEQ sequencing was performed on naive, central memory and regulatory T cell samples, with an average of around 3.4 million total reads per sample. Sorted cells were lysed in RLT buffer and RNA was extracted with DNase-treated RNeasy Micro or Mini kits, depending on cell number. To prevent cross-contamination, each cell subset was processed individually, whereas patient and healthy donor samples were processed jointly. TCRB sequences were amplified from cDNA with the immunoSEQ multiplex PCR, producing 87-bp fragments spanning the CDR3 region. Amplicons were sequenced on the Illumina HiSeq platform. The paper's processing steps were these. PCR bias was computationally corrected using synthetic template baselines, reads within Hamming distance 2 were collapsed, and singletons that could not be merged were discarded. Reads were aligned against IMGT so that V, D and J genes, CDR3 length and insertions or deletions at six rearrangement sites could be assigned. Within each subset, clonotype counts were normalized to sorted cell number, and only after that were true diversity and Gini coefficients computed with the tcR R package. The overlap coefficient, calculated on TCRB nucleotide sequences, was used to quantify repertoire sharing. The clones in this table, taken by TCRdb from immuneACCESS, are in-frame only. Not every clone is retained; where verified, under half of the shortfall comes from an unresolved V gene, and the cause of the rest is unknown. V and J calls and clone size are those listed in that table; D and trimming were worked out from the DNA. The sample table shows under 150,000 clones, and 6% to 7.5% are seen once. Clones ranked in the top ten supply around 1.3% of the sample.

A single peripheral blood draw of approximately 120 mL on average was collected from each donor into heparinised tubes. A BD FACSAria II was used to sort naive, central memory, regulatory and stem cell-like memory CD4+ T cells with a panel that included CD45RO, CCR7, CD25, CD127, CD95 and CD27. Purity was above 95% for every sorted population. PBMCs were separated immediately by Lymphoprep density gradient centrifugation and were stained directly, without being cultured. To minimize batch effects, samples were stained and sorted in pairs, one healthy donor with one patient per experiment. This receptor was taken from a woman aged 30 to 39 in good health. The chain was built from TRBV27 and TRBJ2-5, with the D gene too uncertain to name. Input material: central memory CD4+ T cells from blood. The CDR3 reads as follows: CASSPLGETQYF. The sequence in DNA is TGTGCCAGCAGTCCGCTCGGGGAGACCCAGTACTTC.